The T cell receptor beta chain under discussion was sequenced for a study of blood T cell repertoires in COVID-19. V was cut by 1 base and J by 6 bases, with 7 bases left in between. The CDR3 covers 13 residues. This table comes from immunoSEQ multiplex PCR, and its TCRdb copy is limited to in-frame clones, with some not included. This sample has some 320,000 clones, with about 89% found just once. The sample holds one count of this clone. The rearrangement uses TRBV12-3 or TRBV12-4 and TRBJ2-1; no clear D gene. The sequencing sample was made of PBMCs or T cells enriched from blood (not recorded which). This receptor was identified in a man in his sixties who had recovered from COVID-19. CDR3 region: CASSLGSSNEQFF. CDR3 DNA: TGTGCCAGCAGTTTAGGGAGCAGCAATGAGCAGTTCTTC.